Below, 17 T cell receptor beta chains from the same sample are listed, as sequenced in a study of CD8 T cells in Susac syndrome. Roughly 0.45 to 1 ug RNA was reverse transcribed with random hexamers. One entry per CDR3 protein, called by TCRdb with MiXCR from the immunoSEQ multiplex PCR reads. This table has just over 150,000 distinct CDR3 sequences, 90% to 95% appearing once. The sample was CD4+ T cells from PBMCs. Every receptor here comes from a human donor with Susac syndrome.

This rearrangement joins TRBV29-1 to TRBJ2-5; a possible D gene is TRBD2 (7 bases). Germline CDR1 and CDR2: SQVTM and ANQGSEA. The CDR3 has 14 amino acids. The V end was cut by 4 bases, the J end by 4 bases, with 16 bases between. In nucleotides, the CDR3 is TGCAGCGTTGTTGGTAACGGGGGGCGAGAGACCCAGTACTTC. It codes for CSVVGNGGRETQYF. The complete variable domain, with remaining parts taken from reference TRBV29-1 and TRBJ2-5, reads SAVISQKPSRDICQRGTSLTIQCQVDSQVTMMFWYRQQPGQSLTLIATANQGSEATYESGFVIDKFPISRPNLTFSTLTVSNMSPEDSSIYLCSVVGNGGRETQYFGPGTRLLVL.

For the CDR3, the DNA is TGCAGCGTCCGGGACAGGGGCGCCAACACCGGGGAGCTGTTTTTT. The encoded protein is CSVRDRGANTGELFF. This chain links TRBV29-1 with TRBJ2-2; the match to TRBD1 covers 10 bases. This CDR3 contains 15 residues. The ends lost 6 bases at V and 2 bases at J; junction bases unmatched: 6. The germline V gene has CDR1 SQVTM and CDR2 ANQGSEA.

The chain is built from TRBV5-1 and TRBJ2-7; 7 bases agree with TRBD1. V trimming: 7 bases; J trimming: 0 bases; junction bases outside the gene matches: 7. The length of the CDR3 is 14 residues. CDR1 is SGHRS and CDR2 is YFSETQ in the germline V gene. The CDR3 sequence is CASGDRASSYEQYF. The CDR3 nucleotides are TGCGCCAGCGGAGACAGGGCTAGCTCCTACGAGCAGTACTTC.

The chain joins TRBV20-1 to TRBJ2-5; 9 positions match TRBD2. V gave up 0 bases and J gave up 5 bases; unmatched junction bases: 10. The germline gives CDR1 DFQATT, CDR2 SNEGSKA (reference sequence). The CDR3 spans 16 residues. This CDR3 reads CSARDLRGGLWETQYF. CDR3 bases: TGCAGTGCTAGAGATCTGCGGGGGGGCCTATGGGAGACCCAGTACTTC.

As for this clonotype: A read error may produce the germline difference seen at one junction end. The genes are TRBV15 and TRBJ1-1; 7 bases fit TRBD1. The length of the CDR3 is 14 residues. Germline V gives CDR1 LNHNV, CDR2 YYDKDF (reference sequence). Here the CDR3 reads CATSGDRVNTEAFF. CDR3 bases: TGTGCCACCAGCGGAGACAGGGTGAACACTGAAGCTTTCTTT.

This chain links TRBV2 with TRBJ2-5, with D perhaps TRBD2 (5 bases). The CDR3 has 12 amino acids. Germline loops: CDR1 SNHLY, CDR2 FYNNEI. V lost 7 bases, J lost 5 bases, and 11 bases lay in between. The CDR3 DNA reads TGTGCCAGCAAGGTGGGAGTCGAGACCCAGTACTTC. Its protein product is CASKVGVETQYF.

The V gene is TRBV12-3 or TRBV12-4, the J gene TRBJ1-6, with 7 bases lining up with TRBD1. The ends lost 5 bases at V and 5 bases at J; junction bases unmatched: 9. The CDR3 extends over 16 amino acids. CDR3 DNA: TGTGCCAGCAGTCGACAGGGTTTAGTGGATAATTCACCCCTCCACTTT. This codes for CASSRQGLVDNSPLHF.

This chain joins TRBV11-3 and TRBJ2-5, with D uncertain. The CDR3 is 15 residues long. CDR1 is SGHNT, CDR2 YENEEA, per germline. Trimming took 1 base from V and 1 from J, leaving 10 bases between them. CDR3 sequence reads: CASSLGRGPQETQYF. CDR3 nucleotides: TGTGCCAGCAGCTTAGGTCGCGGTCCCCAAGAGACCCAGTACTTC. The variable domain in full, completed from reference TRBV11-3 and TRBJ2-5, reads EAGVVQSPRYKIIEKKQPVAFWCNPISGHNTLYWYLQNLGQGPELLIRYENEEAVDDSQLPKDRFSAERLKGVDSTLKIQPAELGDSAVYLCASSLGRGPQETQYFGPGTRLLVL.

This chain uses TRBV6-6 with TRBJ1-2; no clear D gene. Germline loops: CDR1 MNHNY, CDR2 SVGAGI (reference sequence). V was cut by 7 bases and J by 6 bases, with 15 bases left in between. The CDR3 runs 13 residues. The CDR3 here is CASNQEGIHGYTF. The CDR3 nucleotides are TGTGCCAGCAACCAGGAGGGAATCCATGGCTACACCTTC.

The gene calls are TRBV7-3 and TRBJ2-2; a possible D gene is TRBD1 (5 bases). The CDR3 sequence is 13 residues long. Looked up from germline, CDR1 is SGHTA and CDR2 is FQGTGA. Trimming left V 4 bases short and J 7 bases short, with 10 bases between. CDR3 DNA: TGTGCCAGCAGCTACGGACACGGCGGGGAGCTGTTTTTT. As protein: CASSYGHGGELFF.

The chain carries TRBV3-1 and TRBJ2-5, with no clear D. The CDR3 sequence is 13 residues long. V lost 2 bases, J lost 5 bases, and 9 bases lay in between. In germline, CDR1 is LGHDT, CDR2 YNNKEL (reference sequence). The CDR3 nucleotides are TGTGCCAGCAGCCAATCTCCCCGGGAGACCCAGTACTTC. Its protein is CASSQSPRETQYF.

The chain joins TRBV7-3 to TRBJ2-7; D is ambiguous. V lost 6 bases to trimming and J lost 2 bases, with 5 bases between them. Germline V lookup: CDR1 SGHTA, CDR2 FQGTGA. This CDR3 has 11 amino acids. CDR3 amino acids: CASSLPYEQYF. The CDR3 bases are TGTGCCAGCAGTTTACCCTACGAGCAGTACTTC.

The CDR3 spells CSGDTGANVLTF. The CDR3 nucleotides are TGCAGCGGCGACACTGGGGCCAACGTCCTGACTTTC. The V gene is TRBV29-1, the J gene TRBJ2-6; D not resolved. CDR1 is SQVTM and CDR2 is ANQGSEA in the germline V gene. Between the trimmed V and J ends, which lost 7 bases and 2 bases, there was a span of 6 bases. This CDR3 is 12 amino acids long.

The chain is built from TRBV3-1 and TRBJ1-3; possible D gene TRBD1, 5 bases. The germline V gene encodes CDR1 LGHDT and CDR2 YNNKEL (reference sequence). There are 15 residues in the CDR3. The V gene lost 0 bases and the J gene lost 1 base, with 7 bases spanning the gap. The CDR3 DNA sequence: TGTGCCAGCAGCCAAGACGGGACGTCTGGAAACACCATATATTTT. This encodes CASSQDGTSGNTIYF.

V is TRBV5-1 and J is TRBJ2-1, with a possible D match to TRBD1 (5 bases). V was trimmed by 4 bases and J by 7 bases, leaving 15 bases between them. The CDR3 contains 14 residues. Germline V lookup: CDR1 SGHRS, CDR2 YFSETQ. As DNA, the CDR3 is TGCGCCAGCAGCGTTTTGCAGGGAAGAAATGAGCAGTTCTTC. Translating it yields CASSVLQGRNEQFF.

This chain links TRBV29-1 with TRBJ2-4; D may be TRBD2 (5 bases). Germline values: CDR1 SQVTM, CDR2 ANQGSEA. V lost 6 bases and J lost 1, with 16 bases in between. This CDR3 has 15 amino acids. CDR3 region: CSVAGLERAKNIQYF. In nucleotides, the CDR3 is TGCAGCGTCGCAGGACTCGAGCGGGCCAAAAACATTCAGTACTTC. Looking up the rest from reference TRBV29-1 and TRBJ2-4 gives the full variable domain: SAVISQKPSRDICQRGTSLTIQCQVDSQVTMMFWYRQQPGQSLTLIATANQGSEATYESGFVIDKFPISRPNLTFSTLTVSNMSPEDSSIYLCSVAGLERAKNIQYFGAGTRLSVL.

The V and J genes are TRBV12-3 or TRBV12-4 and TRBJ2-3; 8 nucleotides line up with TRBD1. The CDR3 loop spans 18 amino acids. The junction had 17 bases not matched to a gene; V was cut back by 3 bases and J by 6 bases. The CDR3 is CASSLWSPQFRQGDTQYF. The CDR3 coding sequence is TGTGCCAGCAGTTTGTGGTCCCCACAGTTCCGACAGGGGGATACGCAGTATTTT.